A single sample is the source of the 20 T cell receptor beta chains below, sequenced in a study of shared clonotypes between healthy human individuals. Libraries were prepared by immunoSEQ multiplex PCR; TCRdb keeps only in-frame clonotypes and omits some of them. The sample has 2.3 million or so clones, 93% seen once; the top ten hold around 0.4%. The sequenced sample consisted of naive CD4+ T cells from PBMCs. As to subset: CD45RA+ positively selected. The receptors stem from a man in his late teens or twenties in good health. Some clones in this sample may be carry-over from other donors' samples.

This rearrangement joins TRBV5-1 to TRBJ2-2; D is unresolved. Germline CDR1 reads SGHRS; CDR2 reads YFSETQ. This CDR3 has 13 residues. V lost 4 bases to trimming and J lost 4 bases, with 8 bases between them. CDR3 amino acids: CASSLQSTGELFF. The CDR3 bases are TGCGCCAGCAGCCTTCAATCCACCGGGGAGCTGTTTTTT. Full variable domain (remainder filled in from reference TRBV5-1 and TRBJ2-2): KAGVTQTPRYLIKTRGQQVTLSCSPISGHRSVSWYQQTPGQGLQFLFEYFSETQRNKGNFPGRFSGRQFSNSRSEMNVSTLELGDSALYLCASSLQSTGELFFGEGSRLTVL.

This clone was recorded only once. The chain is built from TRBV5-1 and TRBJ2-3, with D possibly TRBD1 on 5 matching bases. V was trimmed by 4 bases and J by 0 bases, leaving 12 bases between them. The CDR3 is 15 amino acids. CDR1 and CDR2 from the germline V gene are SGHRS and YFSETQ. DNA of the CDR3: TGCGCCAGCAGCCTCCTAGGGGATAGCACAGATACGCAGTATTTT. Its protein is CASSLLGDSTDTQYF.

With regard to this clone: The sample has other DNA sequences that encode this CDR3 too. CDR3 loop: CASSVLAGTYNEQFF. CDR3 sequence (DNA): TGTGCCAGCAGCGTACTAGCGGGGACCTACAATGAGCAGTTCTTC. This chain connects TRBV9 to TRBJ2-1, with TRBD2 matching over 9 bases. CDR3 length equals 15 residues. V trimming: 1 base; J trimming: 2 bases; junction bases outside the gene matches: 1. The germline CDR1 and CDR2 sequences are SGDLS and YYNGEE.

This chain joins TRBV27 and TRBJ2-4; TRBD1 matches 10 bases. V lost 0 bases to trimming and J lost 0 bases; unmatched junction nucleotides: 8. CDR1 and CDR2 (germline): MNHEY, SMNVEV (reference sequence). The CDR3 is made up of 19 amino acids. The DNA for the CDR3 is TGTGCCAGCAGTTTATCGGGGACAGGGGCTAAAGTAGCCAAAAACATTCAGTACTTC. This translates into CASSLSGTGAKVAKNIQYF.

CDR3 DNA: TGCGCCAGCAGCCAAACTAGCGCCCCCTCCTACAATGAGCAGTTCTTC. It is translated as CASSQTSAPSYNEQFF. J is TRBJ2-1 and V is TRBV4-1, with TRBD2 identical over 7 bases. Germline V gene lookup returns CDR1 MGHRA and CDR2 YSYEKL. CDR3 length: 16 residues. J was trimmed by 0 bases and V by 2 bases; bases with no gene match: 4.

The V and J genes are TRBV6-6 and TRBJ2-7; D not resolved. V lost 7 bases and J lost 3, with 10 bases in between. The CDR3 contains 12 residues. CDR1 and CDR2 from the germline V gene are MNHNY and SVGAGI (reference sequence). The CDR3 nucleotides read TGTGCCAGCACCCCGAATAACTACGAGCAGTACTTC. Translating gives CASTPNNYEQYF.

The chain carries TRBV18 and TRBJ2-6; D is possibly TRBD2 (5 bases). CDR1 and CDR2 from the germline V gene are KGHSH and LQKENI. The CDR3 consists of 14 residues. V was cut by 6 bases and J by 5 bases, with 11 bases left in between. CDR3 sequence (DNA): TGTGCCAGCTCCTCGGGGATCTGGGCCAACGTCCTGACTTTC. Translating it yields CASSSGIWANVLTF.

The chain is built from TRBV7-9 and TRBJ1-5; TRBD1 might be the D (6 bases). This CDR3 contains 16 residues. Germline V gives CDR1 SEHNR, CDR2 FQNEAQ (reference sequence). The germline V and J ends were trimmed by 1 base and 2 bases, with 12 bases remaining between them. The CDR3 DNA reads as TGTGCCAGCAGCTTAGGGGGGGGCGCCGGCAATCAGCCCCAGCATTTT. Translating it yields CASSLGGGAGNQPQHF.

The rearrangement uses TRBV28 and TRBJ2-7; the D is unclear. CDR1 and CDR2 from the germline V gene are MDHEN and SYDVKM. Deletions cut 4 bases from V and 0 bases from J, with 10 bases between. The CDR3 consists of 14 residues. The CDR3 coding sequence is TGTGCCAGCAGTTCCAGGTCCCTCTCCTACGAGCAGTACTTC. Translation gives CASSSRSLSYEQYF.

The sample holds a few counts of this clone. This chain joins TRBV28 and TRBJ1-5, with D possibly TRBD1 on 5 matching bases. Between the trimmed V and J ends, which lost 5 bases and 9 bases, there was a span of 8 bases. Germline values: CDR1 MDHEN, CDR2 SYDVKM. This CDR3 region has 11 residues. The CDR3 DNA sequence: TGTGCCAGCAGTCTGGGGCGGCCCCAGCATTTT. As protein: CASSLGRPQHF.

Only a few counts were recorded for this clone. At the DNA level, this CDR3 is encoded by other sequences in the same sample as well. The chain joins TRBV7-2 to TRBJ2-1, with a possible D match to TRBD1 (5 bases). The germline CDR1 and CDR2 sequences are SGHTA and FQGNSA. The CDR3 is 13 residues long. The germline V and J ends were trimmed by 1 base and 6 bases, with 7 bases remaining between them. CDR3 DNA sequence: TGTGCCAGCAGCTTAGGGACAACCAATGAGCAGTTCTTC. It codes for CASSLGTTNEQFF.

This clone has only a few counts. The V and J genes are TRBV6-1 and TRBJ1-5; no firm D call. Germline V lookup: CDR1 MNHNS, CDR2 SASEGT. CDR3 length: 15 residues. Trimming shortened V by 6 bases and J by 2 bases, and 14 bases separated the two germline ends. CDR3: CASRREGAGNQPQHF. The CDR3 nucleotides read TGTGCCAGCAGAAGGGAGGGTGCAGGCAATCAGCCCCAGCATTTT.

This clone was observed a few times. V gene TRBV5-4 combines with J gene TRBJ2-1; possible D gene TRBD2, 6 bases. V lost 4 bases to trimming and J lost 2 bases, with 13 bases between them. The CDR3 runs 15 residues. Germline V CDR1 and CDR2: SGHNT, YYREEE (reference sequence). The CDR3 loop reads CASSHGSGTYNEQFF. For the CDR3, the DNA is TGTGCCAGCAGCCACGGGAGCGGAACCTACAATGAGCAGTTCTTC.

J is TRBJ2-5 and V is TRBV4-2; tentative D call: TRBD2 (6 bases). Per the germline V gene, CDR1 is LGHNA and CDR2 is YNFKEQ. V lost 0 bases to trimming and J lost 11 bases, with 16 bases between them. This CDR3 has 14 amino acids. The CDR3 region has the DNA TGTGCCAGCAGCCAAGACCGACCGGGACTCAAACAGTACTTC. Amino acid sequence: CASSQDRPGLKQYF.

The CDR3 spells CASSFPPGEQYF. The CDR3 nucleotides read TGTGCCAGCAGCTTCCCCCCGGGGGAGCAGTACTTC. The gene calls are TRBV7-9 and TRBJ2-7, with a tentative D call TRBD2 (5 bases). Trimming stripped 3 bases from V and 7 bases from J, with 10 bases between. The CDR3 covers 12 residues. CDR1 is SEHNR and CDR2 is FQNEAQ in the germline V gene (reference sequence).

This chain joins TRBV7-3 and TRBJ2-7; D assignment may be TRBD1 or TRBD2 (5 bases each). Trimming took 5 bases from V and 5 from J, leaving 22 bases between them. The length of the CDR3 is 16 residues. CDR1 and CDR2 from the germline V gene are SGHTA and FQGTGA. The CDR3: CASSPFRTLDRNEQYF. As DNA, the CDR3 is TGTGCCAGCAGCCCATTCCGGACACTAGACCGGAACGAGCAGTACTTC.

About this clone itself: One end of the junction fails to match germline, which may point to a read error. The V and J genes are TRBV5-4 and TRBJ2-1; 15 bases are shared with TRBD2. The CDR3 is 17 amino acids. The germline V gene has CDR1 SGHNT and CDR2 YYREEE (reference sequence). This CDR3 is CASTLGLAGGSYNEQFF. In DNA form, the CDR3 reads TGTGCCAGCACCTTGGGACTAGCGGGGGGCTCCTACAATGAGCAGTTCTTC. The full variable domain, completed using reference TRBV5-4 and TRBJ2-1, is ETGVTQSPTHLIKTRGQQVTLRCSSQSGHNTVSWYQQALGQGPQFIFQYYREEENGRGNFPPRFSGLQFPNYSSELNVNALELDDSALYLCASTLGLAGGSYNEQFFGPGTRLTVL.

CDR3 coding DNA: TGCGCCAGCAGCTTATACAGGGTGAACACCGGGGAGCTGTTTTTT. Its protein product is CASSLYRVNTGELFF. The chain links TRBV5-1 to TRBJ2-2; D may be TRBD1 (6 bases). Per the germline V gene, CDR1 is SGHRS and CDR2 is YFSETQ. The ends were cut back, 2 bases at V and 1 base at J, with 9 bases in the middle. The CDR3 consists of 15 residues.

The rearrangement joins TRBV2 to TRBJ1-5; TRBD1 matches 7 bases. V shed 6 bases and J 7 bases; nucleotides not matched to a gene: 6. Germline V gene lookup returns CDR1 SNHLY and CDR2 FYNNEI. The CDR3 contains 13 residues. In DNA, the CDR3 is TGTGCCAGCAGCGCAGGGGGTGTACAGCCCCAGCATTTT. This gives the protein CASSAGGVQPQHF.

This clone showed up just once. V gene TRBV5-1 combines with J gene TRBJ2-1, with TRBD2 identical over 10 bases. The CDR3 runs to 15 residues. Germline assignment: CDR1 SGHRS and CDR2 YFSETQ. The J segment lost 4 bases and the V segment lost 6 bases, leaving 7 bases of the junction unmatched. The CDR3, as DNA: TGCGCCAGCACTAGGACTAGCGGACTATACAATGAGCAGTTCTTC. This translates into CASTRTSGLYNEQFF.